These 27 T cell receptor beta chains originate from one sample sequenced in a study of CD8 T cells in ankylosing spondylitis. The study, taken as a whole, reports: A motif of seven or eight highly homologous TCR beta variants was seen as apparently characteristic of ankylosing spondylitis blood.

Via MiXCR, TCRdb re-called the 5' RACE reads, giving one row per CDR3 protein. Of around 890,000 distinct CDR3 sequences in the sample, 12% were seen once. For these receptors, no antigen is known. The sample taken for sequencing was blood, either unsorted or a sorted T cell fraction (not recorded which). These receptors came from a male donor with ankylosing spondylitis.

The chain carries TRBV7-3 and TRBJ1-3; D is uncertain. The CDR3 length is 13 residues. Trimming pared 2 bases from V and 5 bases from J, leaving 7 bases between. CDR1 is SGHTA and CDR2 is FQGTGA in the germline V gene. CDR3: CASSLDVRNTIYF. The CDR3 region has the DNA TGTGCCAGCAGCTTAGACGTCAGAAACACCATATATTTT.

This clonotype was observed many times. This chain links TRBV14 with TRBJ2-7; D is possibly TRBD2 (6 bases). Germline lookup yields CDR1 SGHDN and CDR2 FVKESK. V was shortened by 1 base and J by 7 bases, with 11 bases between the two germline ends. The CDR3 contains 13 residues. The chain's CDR3 is CASSQGRAGEQYF. The CDR3 DNA reads as TGTGCCAGCAGCCAAGGGAGGGCGGGGGAGCAGTACTTC.

The chain combines TRBV5-5 with TRBJ2-7, with 8 positions matching TRBD1. The V gene end was trimmed by 4 bases and the J gene end by 0 bases; junction bases not matched to a gene: 6. The CDR3 runs 15 residues. Germline CDR1 reads SGHKS; CDR2 reads YYEKEE (reference sequence). The CDR3 sequence is CASSQRTGSSYEQYF. The CDR3 DNA follows: TGTGCCAGCAGCCAACGGACAGGGAGCTCCTACGAGCAGTACTTC.

This clonotype was recorded a few times. This chain connects TRBV20-1 to TRBJ1-5; TRBD1 aligns across 7 bases. The length of the CDR3 is 15 residues. CDR1 is DFQATT and CDR2 is SNEGSKA in the germline V gene (reference sequence). The V and J ends lost 0 bases and 5 bases, in that order; junction bases with no gene match: 7. CDR3 nucleotides: TGCAGTGCTAGAGATGGAAGGGGGCGAGATCAGCCCCAGCATTTT. Protein product: CSARDGRGRDQPQHF.

This sequence joins TRBV20-1 and TRBJ2-3, with D possibly being TRBD1 or TRBD2 (5 bases each). Per the germline V gene, CDR1 is DFQATT and CDR2 is SNEGSKA (reference sequence). The CDR3 loop spans 12 amino acids. V lost 5 bases and J 13 bases, leaving 19 bases between the germline ends. The CDR3 nucleotides read TGCAGTGCTCCCGCGCCCGGGACCCGGGAGTATTTT. Translated: CSAPAPGTREYF.

There are many counts of this clonotype. J is TRBJ1-1 and V is TRBV5-1; D is unclear. The CDR3 is made up of 15 amino acids. Trimming took 4 bases from V and 1 from J, leaving 14 bases between them. Germline V gives CDR1 SGHRS, CDR2 YFSETQ. The CDR3 region has the DNA TGCGCCAGCAGCCCCCATTCACTCGGGAACACTGAAGCTTTCTTT. Amino acids: CASSPHSLGNTEAFF.

A remark on this clonotype: Being one base from a much bigger clone, this may be a read error. The chain links TRBV20-1 to TRBJ2-1; D may correspond to TRBD1 or TRBD2 (6 bases each). Per germline, CDR1 DFQATT and CDR2 SNEGSKA (reference sequence). The CDR3 consists of 14 residues. The CDR3 region is CSPRRGGPYNEQFF. CDR3 nucleotide sequence: TGCAGCCCCAGGAGAGGGGGGCCTTACAATGAGCAGTTCTTC.

This chain joins TRBV7-8 and TRBJ2-2; D is perhaps TRBD1 or TRBD2 (5 bases each). V was cut by 5 bases and J by 1 base, with 17 bases left in between. Germline V gene lookup returns CDR1 SGHVS and CDR2 FQNEAQ. The CDR3 totals 17 residues. The CDR3 DNA is TGTGCCAGCAGCCCACCCCCCGGGACCGTGAACACCGGGGAGCTGTTTTTT. Protein: CASSPPPGTVNTGELFF.

This sequence joins TRBV12-3 or TRBV12-4 and TRBJ2-5, with 11 bases aligning to TRBD2. The CDR3 is 17 residues long. The J segment lost 5 bases and the V segment lost 1 base, leaving 9 bases of the junction unmatched. CDR3 region: CASSLGGSGRARETQYF. The DNA for the CDR3 is TGTGCCAGCAGTTTAGGGGGTAGCGGGAGGGCCCGCGAGACCCAGTACTTC.

The chain combines TRBV4-3 with TRBJ2-5, with D maybe TRBD2 (6 bases). CDR1 is LGHNA, CDR2 YSLEER, per germline. The ends were cut back, 0 bases at V and 2 bases at J, with 13 bases in the middle. This CDR3 has 16 amino acids. CDR3 nucleotides: TGCGCCAGCAGCCAAGACAGCGGGTGGGCACAAGAGACCCAGTACTTC. Its translation: CASSQDSGWAQETQYF.

This clonotype occurred many times. The V gene is TRBV7-2, the J gene TRBJ2-7; possible D gene TRBD2, 5 bases. The CDR3 length is 12 residues. Trimming took off 2 bases at V and 8 bases at J, with 10 bases between the two ends. Germline V gene data show CDR1 as SGHTA and CDR2 as FQGNSA. The CDR3 protein is CASSLTSGQQYF. CDR3 bases: TGTGCCAGCAGCTTAACTAGTGGTCAGCAGTACTTC.

This clonotype was observed a few times. This chain uses TRBV20-1 with TRBJ2-5; 8 bases are a match to TRBD1. The CDR3 has 14 amino acids. V lost 3 bases and J lost 5; bases outside the gene matches: 8. The germline gives CDR1 DFQATT, CDR2 SNEGSKA (reference sequence). The CDR3 sequence is CSASGQGWLETQYF. In nucleotides, the CDR3 is TGCAGTGCTAGCGGACAGGGCTGGCTCGAGACCCAGTACTTC.

The chain combines TRBV4-3 with TRBJ2-3, with D unresolved. Germline loops: CDR1 LGHNA, CDR2 YSLEER. There are 15 residues in the CDR3. The V gene lost 1 base and the J gene lost 1 base, with 9 bases spanning the gap. The CDR3 DNA reads as TGCGCCAGCAGCCAAGGTTCCATTGGCACAGATACGCAGTATTTT. Its translation: CASSQGSIGTDTQYF.

This clonotype has at least ten counts. V usage is TRBV29-1 and J usage is TRBJ1-1; D unresolved. Trimming removed 3 bases from V and 6 bases from J, with 17 bases in between. The CDR3 covers 14 residues. Germline V CDR1 and CDR2: SQVTM, ANQGSEA. This chain's CDR3 is CSVEVPRRKAEAFF. The CDR3 nucleotides read TGCAGCGTTGAGGTACCTCGGCGCAAGGCTGAAGCTTTCTTT.

V is TRBV12-3 or TRBV12-4 and J is TRBJ2-3, with 10 bases fitting TRBD2. Unmatched junction bases numbered 3, after V lost 0 bases and J lost 0 bases. This CDR3 has 17 residues. The CDR3 loop is CASSLALAGVSTDTQYF. The CDR3 DNA is TGTGCCAGCAGTTTAGCGCTAGCGGGAGTGAGCACAGATACGCAGTATTTT.

The rearrangement links TRBV9 to TRBJ2-7, with D hard to call. Trimming left V 0 bases short and J 5 bases short, with 9 bases between. CDR3 length: 13 amino acids. Germline CDR1 SGDLS, CDR2 YYNGEE. CDR3 residues: CASSVEDYHEQYF. The CDR3 DNA sequence: TGTGCCAGCAGCGTAGAAGATTACCACGAGCAGTACTTC.

The V call is TRBV7-9, the J call TRBJ1-1; D not certain. The CDR3 runs to 12 residues. The V gene lost 3 bases and the J gene lost 4 bases, with 6 bases spanning the gap. Germline CDR1 is SEHNR and CDR2 is FQNEAQ (reference sequence). CDR3 in DNA: TGTGCCAGCAGCTTTCCATCCACTGAAGCTTTCTTT. Translated: CASSFPSTEAFF.

The chain recombines TRBV7-2 with TRBJ2-3; a weak D match, TRBD1 (5 bases). Trimming removed 3 bases at V and 3 bases at J, with 13 bases between. Germline CDR1 reads SGHTA; CDR2 reads FQGNSA. The CDR3 length is 15 residues. This chain's CDR3 is CASSLRWGRTDTQYF. In DNA, the CDR3 is TGTGCCAGCAGCTTGAGGTGGGGCCGAACAGATACGCAGTATTTT.

The rearrangement uses TRBV11-2 and TRBJ1-4; no clear D gene. Deletions cut 0 bases from V and 10 bases from J, with 12 bases between. The length of the CDR3 is 14 residues. From germline, CDR1 is SGHAT and CDR2 FQNNGV. CDR3 residues: CASSLDGKMAKLFF. CDR3 in DNA: TGTGCCAGCAGCTTAGACGGGAAAATGGCAAAACTGTTTTTT.

This clonotype was seen a few times. The chain uses TRBV7-2 and TRBJ1-6; D is undetermined. V was trimmed by 4 bases and J by 9 bases, leaving 16 bases between them. The CDR3 is made up of 15 amino acids. Germline CDR1 and CDR2: SGHTA and FQGNSA. Written as DNA, the CDR3 is TGTGCCAGCAGCTCCTGGACCTCCAGGAGTTCACCCCTCCACTTT. This translates into CASSSWTSRSSPLHF.

This clonotype was seen only a few times. The V and J genes are TRBV5-1 and TRBJ1-1; D remains ambiguous. The CDR3 covers 15 residues. CDR1 and CDR2 (germline): SGHRS, YFSETQ. V lost 4 bases and J lost 3, with 16 bases in between. This CDR3 reads CASSPRLDVYTEAFF. Written as DNA, the CDR3 is TGCGCCAGCAGCCCCCGGCTTGATGTGTACACTGAAGCTTTCTTT.

This clonotype was counted a few times. The V and J genes are TRBV12-3 or TRBV12-4 and TRBJ2-2; tentatively, D is TRBD1 (6 bases). The V end lost 6 bases, the J end lost 2 bases, and 16 bases lay between the germline ends. This CDR3 has 16 residues. Written as DNA, the CDR3 is TGTGCCAGCAGGAACAGGGTAGGCGCCAACACCGGGGAGCTGTTTTTT. Protein: CASRNRVGANTGELFF.

This clonotype was observed at least ten times. The rearrangement links TRBV20-1 to TRBJ2-5, with 10 bases fitting TRBD1. From germline, CDR1 is DFQATT and CDR2 SNEGSKA (reference sequence). The V and J ends lost 8 bases and 4 bases, in that order; junction bases with no gene match: 7. The CDR3 covers 13 residues. In DNA form, the CDR3 reads TGCAGTCTCGGGACAGGGGATAGAGAGACCCAGTACTTC. This translates into CSLGTGDRETQYF.

Comment on this clonotype: A much larger clone sits a single nucleotide away, making a read error possible. The chain joins TRBV15 to TRBJ2-5, with unresolved D. Per the germline V gene, CDR1 is LNHNV and CDR2 is YYDKDF (reference sequence). The CDR3 length is 14 residues. The V end lost 1 base, the J end lost 5 bases, and 11 bases lay between the germline ends. CDR3 DNA: TGTGCCACCAGCAGAGTGAACGTTAGGGAGACCCAGTACTTC. Translating it yields CATSRVNVRETQYF.

The chain joins TRBV4-2 to TRBJ1-2; 10 bases match TRBD1. J lost 5 bases, V lost 5 bases, and 2 bases had no gene match. The CDR3 contains 13 residues. CDR1 and CDR2 from the germline V gene are LGHNA and YNFKEQ. The CDR3 protein is CASSGTGVYGYTF. Written as DNA, the CDR3 is TGTGCCAGCAGCGGGACAGGGGTTTATGGCTACACCTTC.

The rearrangement joins TRBV28 to TRBJ2-7; TRBD2 agrees at 9 bases. Germline trimming cut 5 bases from V and 2 bases from J; bases unmatched to any gene: 4. The germline CDR1 and CDR2 sequences are MDHEN and SYDVKM. The CDR3 loop spans 14 amino acids. The CDR3 DNA is TGTGCCAGCAGTACTAGCGGGCGTACCTACGAGCAGTACTTC. Its protein is CASSTSGRTYEQYF.

This chain joins TRBV7-2 and TRBJ1-4; no definite D call. This CDR3 has 16 residues. V was shortened by 3 bases and J by 4 bases, with 15 bases between the two germline ends. Germline assignment: CDR1 SGHTA and CDR2 FQGNSA. The CDR3 here is CASSLFGGNLNEKLFF. The CDR3 region has the DNA TGTGCCAGCAGCTTGTTTGGAGGGAACCTTAATGAAAAACTGTTTTTT.